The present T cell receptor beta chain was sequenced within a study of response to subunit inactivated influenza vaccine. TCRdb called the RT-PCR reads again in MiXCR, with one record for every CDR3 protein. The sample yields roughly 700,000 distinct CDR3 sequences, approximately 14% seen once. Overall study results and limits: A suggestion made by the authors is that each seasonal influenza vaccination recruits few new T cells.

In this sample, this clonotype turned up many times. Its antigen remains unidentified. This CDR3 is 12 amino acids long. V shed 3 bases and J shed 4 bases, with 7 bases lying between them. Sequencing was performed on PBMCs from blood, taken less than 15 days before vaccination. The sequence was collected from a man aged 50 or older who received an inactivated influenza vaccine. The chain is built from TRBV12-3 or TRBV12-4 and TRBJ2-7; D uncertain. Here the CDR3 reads CASSFRGYEQYF. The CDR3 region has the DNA TGTGCCAGCAGTTTCCGTGGTTACGAGCAGTACTTC.